The source of this T cell receptor (beta chain) is a study of shared clonotypes between healthy human individuals. Broader study findings: The donor pool, a small one, limited the genetic and exposure-history diversity represented.

TCRdb's copy holds only in-frame clones and misses some; the assay was immunoSEQ multiplex PCR. The data hold about 680,000 clones, with 60% to 75% observed a single time. CDR1 and CDR2 (germline): MDHEN, SYDVKM. This CDR3 has 14 residues. V gave up 6 bases and J gave up 4 bases; unmatched junction bases: 6. A word on this clone: Its antigen is not known.

The V call is TRBV28, the J call TRBJ2-3, with 8 bases lining up with TRBD2. The specimen was memory CD4+ T cells sorted from blood. Described subset: CD45RA-negative fraction. This TCR was sampled from a woman aged 25 to 39 in good health. CDR3 sequence reads: CASRSGSGADTQYF. Here the CDR3 DNA reads TGTGCCAGCAGGAGCGGGAGTGGGGCAGATACGCAGTATTTT.